Below are 8 T cell receptor beta chains sequenced from a single sample in a study of chemoradiotherapy in HPV16-positive cancers. Libraries were prepared by immunoSEQ multiplex PCR; TCRdb keeps only in-frame clonotypes and omits some of them. Altogether about 5,400 clones are present, less than 80% being singletons, with the ten largest covering over 25%. The sample here was taken from a patient who underwent chemoradiotherapy. These TCRs come from a human donor with HPV-associated anogenital cancer.

This chain connects TRBV27 to TRBJ2-5; D is perhaps TRBD2 (5 bases). The CDR3 runs to 15 residues. Between the trimmed V and J ends, which lost 2 bases and 1 base, there was a span of 11 bases. The V gene's germline CDR1 is MNHEY and CDR2 SMNVEV (reference sequence). DNA for the CDR3: TGTGCCAGCAGTTTAGGGCGGGCCCTCCAAGAGACCCAGTACTTC. It specifies CASSLGRALQETQYF.

The chain joins TRBV15 to TRBJ1-2; D ambiguous. V shed 0 bases and J shed 7 bases, with 9 bases lying between them. The CDR3 contains 13 residues. The germline V gene encodes CDR1 LNHNV and CDR2 YYDKDF (reference sequence). The CDR3 sequence: CATSRDSRIGYTF. DNA for the CDR3: TGTGCCACCAGCAGAGACTCCAGGATTGGCTACACCTTC. The full variable domain, its missing parts supplied by reference TRBV15 and TRBJ1-2, is DAMVIQNPRYQVTQFGKPVTLSCSQTLNHNVMYWYQQKSSQAPKLLFHYYDKDFNNEADTPDNFQSRRPNTSFCFLDIRSPGLGDTAMYLCATSRDSRIGYTFGSGTRLTVV.

CDR3 nucleotides: TGTGCCAGCAGTTTATCAGGGGCTTGGACTGAAGCTTTCTTT. The encoded protein is CASSLSGAWTEAFF. The genes are TRBV28 and TRBJ1-1, with D possibly TRBD1 on 6 matching bases. V lost 1 base to trimming and J lost 5 bases, with 11 bases between them. The CDR3 loop spans 14 amino acids. In germline, CDR1 is MDHEN, CDR2 SYDVKM.

The V and J genes are TRBV19 and TRBJ1-5; 7 nucleotides match TRBD1. The CDR3 extends over 14 amino acids. Germline lookup yields CDR1 LNHDA and CDR2 SQIVND (reference sequence). The V and J ends lost 6 bases and 7 bases, in that order; junction bases with no gene match: 9. The DNA for the CDR3 is TGTGCCAGTAGCCTGACAGGGCGAGGGCAGCCCCAGCATTTT. This encodes CASSLTGRGQPQHF.

The rearrangement joins TRBV6-1 to TRBJ1-2; D call uncertain. V lost 1 base and J 5 bases, leaving 2 bases between the germline ends. The V gene's germline CDR1 is MNHNS and CDR2 SASEGT. CDR3 length: 11 residues. The DNA for the CDR3 is TGTGCCAGCAGTGAAGGGTATGGCTACACCTTC. Its protein product is CASSEGYGYTF.

CDR3 protein: CASSPRTGTGYGYTF. The CDR3 nucleotides read TGTGCCAGCAGCCCCCGGACAGGGACAGGCTATGGCTACACCTTC. This chain uses TRBV11-3 with TRBJ1-2; TRBD1 matches 8 bases. CDR1 is SGHNT and CDR2 is YENEEA in the germline V gene. This CDR3 has 15 amino acids. J gave up 4 bases and V 5 bases, and 9 bases lay outside the gene matches.

The CDR3 DNA is TGTGCCAGCAGCGTAGGACCCGAACCCCATCAGCCCCAGCATTTT. Residues: CASSVGPEPHQPQHF. The chain uses TRBV9 and TRBJ1-5; unclear D gene. The CDR3 runs to 15 residues. Trimming took 0 bases from V and 5 from J, leaving 12 bases between them. From germline, CDR1 is SGDLS and CDR2 YYNGEE.

The chain employs TRBV19 and TRBJ2-1; a weak D match, TRBD2 (6 bases). V shed 5 bases and J shed 12 bases, with 20 bases lying between them. CDR1 and CDR2 (germline): LNHDA, SQIVND (reference sequence). The CDR3 has 14 residues. CDR3 nucleotides: TGTGCCAGTAGTCACTCCGGTGGAGGGAACGGGCAGTTCTTC. Encoded protein: CASSHSGGGNGQFF.